This TCR beta chain was profiled in a study of blood T cell repertoires in COVID-19 (dated by TCRdb to 2020 to 2021). For the wider study: The collaborator samples originated in the United States, Italy and Spain and spanned the acute and convalescent phases of COVID-19. The material from the prospective study consisted of cDNA or gDNA derived from T cells, B-cell-depleted T cells, or PBMCs. The dataset comprised deeply sampled blood TCRbeta repertoires from subjects exposed to, actively infected with, or recovered from COVID-19. The repertoires were made available in a free public database intended to serve as a resource for research on the immune response to SARS-CoV-2. The samples were drawn from the first 160 participants of the ongoing ImmuneRACE study and from over 950 subjects provided by 6 global collaborators. Nearly every sample came with metadata listing a de-identified subject ID, COVID-19 status, age in years and sex. HLA class I and class II types, where available, came from metadata supplied by the sample provider rather than from assay-based typing.

Inclusive of the bounding cysteine and phenylalanine, the CDR3 is 14 residues long. Left in the record is the CDR3 DNA by itself, 42 bases read in frame from the first base. From the germline V gene, CDR1 is SGHDT and CDR2 is YYEEEE. The germline V and J ends show losses of 4 bases and 4 bases respectively, and no gene match explains 4 bases of the junction. The paper's findings and limits, for the study overall: How much clinical and demographic metadata was included differed by source and by participant, and the metadata was provided uncurated.

This clone was detected once. Its antigen remains unidentified. The record has no base qualities; no much larger clone is one base away. Each collaborating institution followed its own protocols to collect whole blood in K2EDTA tubes. For TCRbeta analysis, collaborators shipped samples in one of three forms: frozen whole blood, isolated PBMCs, or DNA extracted from either of those sample types. TCRbeta CDR3 regions were amplified from genomic DNA using the immunoSEQ Assay, a bias-controlled multiplex PCR. The paper's processing steps were these. The number of nucleated cells in each sample was estimated from the amplification of reference gene primers within the assay. Sequence reads were collapsed and filtered to measure the absolute abundance of every unique TCRbeta CDR3 rearrangement. For each sample, productive Simpson clonality was calculated as the square root of Simpson's diversity index across productive rearrangements. The source is immuneACCESS, and TCRdb retained only in-frame sequences with V and J called. Part of the clones is not carried over; for the studies checked, unresolved V genes explain less than half of this, and the remainder is unexplained. V and J calls and clone size are given by that table; D and trimming were obtained from the DNA. For this sample there are tens of thousands of clones; 80% to 90% appear just once. In total, the top ten clones hold around 26% of the sample.

Sequencing input: peripheral blood. This clonotype originated in a man aged 45-65 years with active or convalescent COVID-19. The chain uses TRBV5-6 and TRBJ1-4, with 7 middle bases fitting TRBD1. For the CDR3, the sequence is CASSRGQLNEKLFF. The DNA is as follows: TGTGCCAGCAGCCGGGGACAGCTTAATGAAAAACTGTTTTTT.